This note documents a single T cell receptor (beta chain) sequence. This sample is part of a study of blood T cell repertoires in COVID-19. Across the study: PBMCs, B-cell-depleted T cells, or T cells were the source of the cDNA or gDNA that made up the material.

V was shortened by 3 bases and J by 1 base, with 7 bases between the two germline ends. In germline, CDR1 is LNHDA, CDR2 SQIVND (reference sequence). CDR3 length equals 14 residues. Source study methods: Researchers report that nucleated cell counts were estimated from reference gene primer amplification. Here immunoSEQ multiplex PCR was the method, and the copy in TCRdb shows in-frame clones only, minus some. That table supplies the V and J calls and clone size; D and trimming were determined from the DNA. The sample shows about 93,000 clones, under 90% of them seen only once. This TCR came from a human donor with active COVID-19. The donor label of this sample is uncertain. Sequencing was carried out using peripheral blood. The genes are TRBV19 and TRBJ1-5; perhaps TRBD1 as D (5 bases). The CDR3 here is CASSMDTSNQPQHF. The CDR3 nucleotides are TGTGCCAGTAGTATGGACACGAGCAATCAGCCCCAGCATTTT.